These 10 T cell receptor beta chains originate from one sample sequenced in a study of vaccination effects on CD4 cells after COVID-19. Peptide-pool stimulation followed by sequencing identified expanded antigen-specific CD4+ clonotypes in the ViraFEST assay. Once cultured for approximately ten days, the cells underwent separation to obtain CD4+ T cells. Two-dose BNT162b2 or mRNA-1273 vaccination was given to participants. Profiling relied on immunoSEQ multiplex PCR, and the TCRdb table lists in-frame clones only, not all of them. Here the sample spans approximately 30,000 clones, under 90% being singletons. These receptors lack a known antigen. The sample in question was CD4+ T cells from PBMCs cultured with HCoV-NL63 spike peptides, obtained after COVID-19 vaccination. The receptors come from a human donor who received a COVID-19 vaccine. Some clones in this sample may be carry-over from other donors' samples.

The V gene is TRBV6-1, the J gene TRBJ2-3, with 9 bases that match TRBD2. Germline loops: CDR1 MNHNS, CDR2 SASEGT. The CDR3 is made up of 16 amino acids. J was trimmed by 0 bases and V by 3 bases; bases with no gene match: 4. CDR3 sequence (DNA): TGTGCCAGCAGTGACCAGGGGACTAGCAGCACAGATACGCAGTATTTT. This translates into CASSDQGTSSTDTQYF.

J is TRBJ2-2 and V is TRBV6-2 or TRBV6-3; 7 nucleotides line up with TRBD1. Germline CDR1 MNHEY, CDR2 SVGEGT. The CDR3 is made up of 16 amino acids. V lost 1 base, J lost 6 bases, and 8 bases stayed unmatched. For the CDR3, the DNA is TGTGCCAGCAGTTACTTGGGGGCAGGACAGGCCGGGGAGCTGTTTTTT. As protein: CASSYLGAGQAGELFF.

CDR3 in DNA: TGTGCCAGCAGTATAGCCGGGACAGGGGGGAGGGAAAAACTGTTTTTT. This encodes CASSIAGTGGREKLFF. V gene TRBV28 combines with J gene TRBJ1-4; TRBD1 matches 11 bases. The germline V gene has CDR1 MDHEN and CDR2 SYDVKM. This CDR3 has 16 amino acids. V shed 5 bases, J shed 8 bases, and the junction held 10 bases outside the gene matches.

The rearrangement links TRBV4-1 to TRBJ1-3; D is unresolved. Per germline, CDR1 MGHRA and CDR2 YSYEKL. V was pared by 2 bases and J by 4 bases, with 6 bases between. CDR3 length: 13 residues. The DNA of the CDR3 is TGCGCCAGCAGCCAAATAGGGGGAAACACCATATATTTT. Protein sequence: CASSQIGGNTIYF.

J is TRBJ1-2 and V is TRBV30; D unresolved. The CDR3 contains 16 residues. V dropped 3 bases and J dropped 2 bases, with 19 bases sitting between them. Germline V gives CDR1 GTSNPN, CDR2 SVGIG (reference sequence). The CDR3 protein is CAWSLPGLKTNYGYTF. DNA of the CDR3: TGTGCCTGGAGCCTACCGGGATTGAAAACCAACTATGGCTACACCTTC.

The chain links TRBV29-1 to TRBJ1-1; no definite D call. The germline V and J ends were trimmed by 6 bases and 8 bases, with 13 bases remaining between them. This CDR3 has 11 residues. Germline V gene sequence: CDR1 SQVTM, CDR2 ANQGSEA. The CDR3 spells CSVDGVREAFF. The CDR3 bases are TGCAGCGTCGACGGGGTAAGAGAAGCTTTCTTT.

This sequence joins TRBV5-6 and TRBJ1-1; unclear D gene. This CDR3 region has 13 residues. Germline V gene lookup returns CDR1 SGHDT and CDR2 YYEEEE. The ends were cut back, 1 base at V and 10 bases at J, with 14 bases in the middle. The CDR3 DNA sequence: TGTGCCAGCAGCTTGATTGGCTACCACGGAGCTTTCTTT. It encodes CASSLIGYHGAFF.

The rearrangement uses TRBV19 and TRBJ2-7, with 9 bases identical to TRBD2. The CDR3 loop spans 18 amino acids. After removal of 10 bases from V and 5 bases from J, the junction contained 24 bases not matched to a gene. Germline CDR1 and CDR2: LNHDA and SQIVND (reference sequence). The CDR3 loop reads CANRGKQAGGRVKNEQYV. As DNA, the CDR3 is TGTGCCAACCGGGGGAAGCAAGCGGGGGGCCGTGTTAAAAACGAGCAGTACGTC.

The chain links TRBV5-8 to TRBJ1-5; D is possibly TRBD1 (5 bases). The CDR3 covers 20 residues. The V end was cut by 4 bases, the J end by 0 bases, with 26 bases between. CDR1 and CDR2 from the germline V gene are SGHTS and YDEGEE. The CDR3 bases are TGTGCCAGCAGCCCGGGACGCGGGAGGGGTTTGATACCTAGCAATCAGCCCCAGCATTTT. Encoded protein: CASSPGRGRGLIPSNQPQHF.

The V and J genes are TRBV6-5 and TRBJ1-5; D remains unclear. Germline-derived CDR1 and CDR2 are MNHEY and SVGAGI. With 6 bases removed from V and 7 bases from J, the gap between germline ends came to 16 bases. CDR3 size: 14 residues. The CDR3 sequence is CASRFSRAGQPQHF. The CDR3, as DNA: TGTGCCAGCAGATTCTCCCGCGCGGGGCAGCCCCAGCATTTT.